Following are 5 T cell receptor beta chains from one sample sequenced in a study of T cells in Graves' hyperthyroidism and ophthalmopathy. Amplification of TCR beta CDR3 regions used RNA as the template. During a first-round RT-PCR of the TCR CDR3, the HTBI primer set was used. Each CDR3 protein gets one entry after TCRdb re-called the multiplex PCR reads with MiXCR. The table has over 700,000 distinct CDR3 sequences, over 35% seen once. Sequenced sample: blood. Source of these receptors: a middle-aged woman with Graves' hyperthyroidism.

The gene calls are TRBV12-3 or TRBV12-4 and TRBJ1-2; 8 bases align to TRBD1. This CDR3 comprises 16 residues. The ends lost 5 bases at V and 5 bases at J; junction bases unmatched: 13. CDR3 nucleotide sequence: TGTGCCAGCAGTCCCCGGGAGGACAGGGTCGGATATGGCTACACCTTC. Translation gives CASSPREDRVGYGYTF.

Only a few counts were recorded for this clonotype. The CDR3 sequence is CASSQELNSPLHF. DNA for the CDR3: TGTGCCAGCAGCCAAGAATTAAATTCACCCCTCCACTTT. V and J are TRBV3-1 and TRBJ1-6; D unresolved. CDR1 and CDR2 (germline): LGHDT, YNNKEL (reference sequence). This CDR3 has 13 amino acids. V lost 0 bases and J 7 bases, leaving 4 bases between the germline ends. The complete variable domain, with remaining parts taken from reference TRBV3-1 and TRBJ1-6, reads DTAVSQTPKYLVTQMGNDKSIKCEQNLGHDTMYWYKQDSKKFLKIMFSYNNKELIINETVPNRFSPKSPDKAHLNLHINSLELGDSAVYFCASSQELNSPLHFGNGTRLTVT.

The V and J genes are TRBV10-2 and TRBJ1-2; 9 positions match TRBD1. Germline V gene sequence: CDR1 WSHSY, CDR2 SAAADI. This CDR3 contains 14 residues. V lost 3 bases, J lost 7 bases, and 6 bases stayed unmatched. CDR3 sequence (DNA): TGCGCCAGCAGTGACACAGGGGGCGTCGGTGGCTACACCTTC. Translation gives CASSDTGGVGGYTF.

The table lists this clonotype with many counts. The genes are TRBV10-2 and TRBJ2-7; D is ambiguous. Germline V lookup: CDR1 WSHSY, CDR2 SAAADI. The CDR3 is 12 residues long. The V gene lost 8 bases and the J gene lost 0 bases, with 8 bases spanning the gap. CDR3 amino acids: CASRTGSYEQYF. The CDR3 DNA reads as TGCGCCAGCCGCACCGGCTCCTACGAGCAGTACTTC.

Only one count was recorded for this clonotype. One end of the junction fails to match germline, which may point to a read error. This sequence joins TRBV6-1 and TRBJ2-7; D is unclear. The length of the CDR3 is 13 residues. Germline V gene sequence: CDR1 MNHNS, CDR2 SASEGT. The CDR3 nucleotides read TGTGCCAGCAGCCGTTCAGAACGATACGGGCAGTACTTC. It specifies CASSRSERYGQYF.